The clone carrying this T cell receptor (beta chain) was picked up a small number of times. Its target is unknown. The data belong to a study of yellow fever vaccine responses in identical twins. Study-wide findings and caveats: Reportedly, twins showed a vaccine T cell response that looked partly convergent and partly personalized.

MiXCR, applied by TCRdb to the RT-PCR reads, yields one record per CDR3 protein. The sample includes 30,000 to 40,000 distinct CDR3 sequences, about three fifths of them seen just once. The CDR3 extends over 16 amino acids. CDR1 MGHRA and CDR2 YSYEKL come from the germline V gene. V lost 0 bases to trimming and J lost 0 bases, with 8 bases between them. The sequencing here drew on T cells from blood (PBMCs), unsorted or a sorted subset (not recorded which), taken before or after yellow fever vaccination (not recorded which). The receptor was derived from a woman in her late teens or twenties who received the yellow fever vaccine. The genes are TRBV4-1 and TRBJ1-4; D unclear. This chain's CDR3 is CASSQDWSATNEKLFF. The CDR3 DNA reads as TGCGCCAGCAGCCAAGATTGGTCCGCAACTAATGAAAAACTGTTTTTT.